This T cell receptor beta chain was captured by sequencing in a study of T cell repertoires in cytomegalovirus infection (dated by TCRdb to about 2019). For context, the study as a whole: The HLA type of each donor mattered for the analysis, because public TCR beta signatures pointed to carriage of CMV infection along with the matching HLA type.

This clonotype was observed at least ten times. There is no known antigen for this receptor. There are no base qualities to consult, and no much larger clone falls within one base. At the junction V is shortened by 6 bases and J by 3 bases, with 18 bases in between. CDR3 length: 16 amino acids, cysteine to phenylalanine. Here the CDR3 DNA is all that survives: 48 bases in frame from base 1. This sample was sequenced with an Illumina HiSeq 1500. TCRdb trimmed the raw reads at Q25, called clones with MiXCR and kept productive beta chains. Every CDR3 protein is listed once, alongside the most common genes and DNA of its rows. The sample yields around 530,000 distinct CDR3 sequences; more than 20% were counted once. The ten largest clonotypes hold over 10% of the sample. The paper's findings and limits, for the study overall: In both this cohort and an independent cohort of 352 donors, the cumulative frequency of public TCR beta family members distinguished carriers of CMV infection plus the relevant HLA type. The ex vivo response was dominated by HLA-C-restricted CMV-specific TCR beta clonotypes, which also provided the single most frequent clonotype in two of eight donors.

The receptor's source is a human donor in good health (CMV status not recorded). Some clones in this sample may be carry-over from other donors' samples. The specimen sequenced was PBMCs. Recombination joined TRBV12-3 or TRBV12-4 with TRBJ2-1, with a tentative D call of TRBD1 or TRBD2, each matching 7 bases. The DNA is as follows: TGTGCCAGCAGCCCCGAGGGGGCTAGCGGCTACAATGAGCAGTTCTTC. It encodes CASSPEGASGYNEQFF.